This section outlines one T cell receptor beta chain sequence together with its context. Its antigen is unidentified. Sequenced with the Oncomine TCR Beta short-read assay was DNA taken from cultured CD4+ T cells. MiXCR was run by TCRdb on the PCR reads, yielding one entry per CDR3 protein. The sample has over 10,000 distinct CDR3 sequences; just under 80% are singletons. These data belong to a study of vaccination and CD4 T cells after COVID-19. General study points: Reactive clonotype counts went from median 21 after infection to a few dozen after vaccination, nonsignificantly.

Germline CDR1 and CDR2: LNHNV and YYDKDF (reference sequence). The CDR3 length is 12 residues. V was shortened by 7 bases and J by 6 bases, with 10 bases between the two germline ends. Sample treatment: roughly 11-day PBMC culture with coronavirus spike peptide pools or control peptides (ViraFEST assay). Patients returned positive PCR results between March and December 2020, earlier than US Alpha, Beta and Delta variants. This receptor was identified in a human donor who had recovered from COVID-19. The specimen sequenced was CD4+ T cells from blood, cultured in vitro. The chain joins TRBV15 to TRBJ1-5, with D unclear. The CDR3 protein is CATKSTGQPQHF. CDR3 bases: TGTGCCACCAAGTCGACCGGTCAGCCCCAGCATTTT.